These 8 T cell receptor beta chains came from one sample sequenced in a study of OX40 agonist ivuxolimab in advanced cancers. The method was immunoSEQ multiplex PCR; TCRdb's version includes in-frame clones alone and lacks a portion of them. The table records tens of thousands of clones, around 86% of them present only once. Here the sequenced sample was CD4+ or CD8+ T cells sorted from blood, taken in a trial of the OX40 agonist ivuxolimab. The origin of the receptors is an adult with an advanced solid tumor such as melanoma, head and neck, liver or kidney cancer.

V and J are TRBV4-1 and TRBJ1-5, with TRBD1 as a possible D gene (5 bases). The germline V gene encodes CDR1 MGHRA and CDR2 YSYEKL. This CDR3 contains 16 residues. Between the trimmed V and J ends, which lost 0 bases and 0 bases, there was a span of 9 bases. For the CDR3, the DNA is TGCGCCAGCAGCCAAGAGGGCAGGGCTAGCAATCAGCCCCAGCATTTT. Encoded protein: CASSQEGRASNQPQHF.

The chain links TRBV4-3 to TRBJ1-4; 9 positions agree with TRBD1. CDR3 length equals 14 residues. Germline V CDR1 and CDR2: LGHNA, YSLEER. J was trimmed by 5 bases and V by 3 bases; bases with no gene match: 1. In DNA form, the CDR3 reads TGCGCCAGCAGCCACGGACAGGGGAATGAAAAACTGTTTTTT. Translated, it gives CASSHGQGNEKLFF.

The genes are TRBV6-1 and TRBJ2-7; perhaps D is TRBD1 or TRBD2 (5 bases each). The V and J ends lost 8 bases and 0 bases respectively, with 17 bases between them. The CDR3 is 15 amino acids. In germline, CDR1 is MNHNS, CDR2 SASEGT. The CDR3 coding sequence is TGTGCCAGCGCTGAGGGGCACGGCAACTCCTACGAGCAGTACTTC. Its translation is CASAEGHGNSYEQYF.

This clone has only one observation. V and J are TRBV5-5 and TRBJ2-3, with D tentatively TRBD2 (6 bases). From germline, CDR1 is SGHKS and CDR2 YYEKEE (reference sequence). Trimming cost V 3 bases and J 1 base, with 9 bases left between them. This CDR3 comprises 14 residues. The CDR3 DNA reads as TGTGCCAGCAGCTCCGGGACTCGCACAGATACGCAGTATTTT. Encoded protein: CASSSGTRTDTQYF. Full variable domain (remainder filled in from reference TRBV5-5 and TRBJ2-3): DAGVTQSPTHLIKTRGQQVTLRCSPISGHKSVSWYQQVLGQGPQFIFQYYEKEERGRGNFPDRFSARQFPNYSSELNVNALLLGDSALYLCASSSGTRTDTQYFGPGTRLTVL.

The chain uses TRBV28 and TRBJ2-1, with 11 bases fitting TRBD2. The germline V gene has CDR1 MDHEN and CDR2 SYDVKM. The CDR3 consists of 17 residues. The V and J ends lost 6 bases and 6 bases, in that order; junction bases with no gene match: 13. Here the CDR3 reads CASSPWSSGGRVNEQFF. The CDR3 nucleotides read TGTGCCAGCAGCCCATGGTCTAGCGGGGGGCGGGTCAATGAGCAGTTCTTC.

The chain employs TRBV5-1 and TRBJ2-7; TRBD2 matches 15 bases. The CDR3 spans 16 residues. CDR1 and CDR2 from the germline V gene are SGHRS and YFSETQ. V was pared by 9 bases and J by 2 bases, with 9 bases of the junction left unmatched. The CDR3: CATREGLAGGPYEQYV. The CDR3 nucleotides are TGCGCCACCCGGGAGGGACTAGCGGGGGGCCCCTACGAGCAGTACGTC.

The rearrangement links TRBV28 to TRBJ1-1; a weak D match, TRBD1 (5 bases). The V end lost 1 base, the J end lost 5 bases, and 14 bases lay between the germline ends. The germline V gene encodes CDR1 MDHEN and CDR2 SYDVKM. This CDR3 spans 15 amino acids. The CDR3 DNA is TGTGCCAGCAGTTTATACCGGGACGGTCGAACTGAAGCTTTCTTT. Translating it yields CASSLYRDGRTEAFF.

This clone has only a few counts. The chain couples TRBV29-1 to TRBJ1-1; perhaps TRBD1 as D (6 bases). The CDR3 contains 11 residues. CDR1 and CDR2 from the germline V gene are SQVTM and ANQGSEA. Trimming stripped 3 bases from V and 6 bases from J, with 8 bases between. The CDR3 spells CSVDKGAEAFF. CDR3 sequence (DNA): TGCAGCGTTGACAAGGGGGCTGAAGCTTTCTTT.